A single sample is the source of the 29 T cell receptor beta chains below, sequenced in a study of blood T cell repertoires in COVID-19. Sequenced by immunoSEQ multiplex PCR; TCRdb stores in-frame clones only, minus some. The repertoire has some 180,000 clones, 80% to 90% of them found once; the top ten carry approximately 10%. The sequenced sample was peripheral blood. Receptors originate from a woman in her 40s with COVID-19, enrolled during active disease.

This sequence joins TRBV12-3 or TRBV12-4 and TRBJ1-2, with D uncertain. With 3 bases removed from V and 4 bases from J, the gap between germline ends came to 6 bases. The CDR3 length is 12 residues. The CDR3 here is CASSFGSYGYTF. CDR3 sequence (DNA): TGTGCCAGCAGTTTTGGCAGCTATGGCTACACCTTC.

This clone came up once. The chain joins TRBV29-1 to TRBJ2-2, with D possibly matching TRBD1 (5 bases). The CDR3 has 12 amino acids. Germline loops: CDR1 SQVTM, CDR2 ANQGSEA. V was pared by 6 bases and J by 6 bases, with 11 bases between. The CDR3 protein is CSVFQGSGELFF. CDR3 coding DNA: TGCAGCGTGTTCCAGGGATCCGGGGAGCTGTTTTTT.

The chain uses TRBV7-9 and TRBJ1-2, with 12 bases identical to TRBD1. CDR1 is SEHNR and CDR2 is FQNEAQ in the germline V gene (reference sequence). This CDR3 contains 14 residues. The J segment lost 8 bases and the V segment lost 5 bases, leaving 6 bases of the junction unmatched. The CDR3 loop is CASSEGTGGFGYTF. The CDR3 nucleotides read TGTGCCAGCAGCGAAGGGACAGGGGGCTTCGGCTACACCTTC.

The CDR3 protein is CASSDRDRGSGSPLHF. CDR3 DNA sequence: TGTGCCAGCAGTGACCGGGACAGGGGTTCGGGGTCACCCCTCCACTTT. This chain joins TRBV2 and TRBJ1-6, with 10 bases matching TRBD1. CDR1 SNHLY and CDR2 FYNNEI come from the germline V gene. V lost 3 bases to trimming and J lost 10 bases; unmatched junction nucleotides: 9. The CDR3 totals 16 residues.

The chain carries TRBV27 and TRBJ2-3, with 7 positions matching TRBD2. Trimming cost V 5 bases and J 1 base; bases outside gene matches: 21. CDR1 is MNHEY and CDR2 is SMNVEV in the germline V gene (reference sequence). This CDR3 spans 20 amino acids. CDR3 in DNA: TGTGCCAGCAGTCCCCCTGGGTGGGGGAGGGGAGATAGGGGCACAGATACGCAGTATTTT. Amino acid sequence: CASSPPGWGRGDRGTDTQYF.

V is TRBV9 and J is TRBJ2-5, with 7 positions matching TRBD2. The length of the CDR3 is 14 residues. Germline V gives CDR1 SGDLS, CDR2 YYNGEE. With 0 bases clipped from V and 2 bases from J, the junction kept 1 base outside the gene matches. In DNA form, the CDR3 reads TGTGCCAGCAGCGTAGGCGGGGGTCAAGAGACCCAGTACTTC. It encodes CASSVGGGQETQYF.

The chain employs TRBV30 and TRBJ1-4; D remains ambiguous. V was cut by 3 bases and J by 5 bases, with 7 bases left in between. Germline V gene sequence: CDR1 GTSNPN, CDR2 SVGIG (reference sequence). CDR3 length: 12 amino acids. In DNA, the CDR3 is TGTGCCTGGAGCCCCCCAAATGAAAAACTGTTTTTT. As protein: CAWSPPNEKLFF.

In this sample, this clone turned up a few times. This chain connects TRBV19 to TRBJ2-7; D gene uncertain. The germline CDR1 and CDR2 sequences are LNHDA and SQIVND (reference sequence). The CDR3 runs to 14 residues. With 5 bases removed from V and 5 bases from J, the gap between germline ends came to 16 bases. Here the CDR3 reads CASSPSKPPHEQYF. DNA for the CDR3: TGTGCCAGTAGTCCCTCTAAACCCCCCCACGAGCAGTACTTC.

The chain recombines TRBV7-3 with TRBJ2-1; D remains ambiguous. The CDR3 is 13 residues long. Trimming left V 5 bases short and J 5 bases short, with 10 bases between. Germline lookup yields CDR1 SGHTA and CDR2 FQGTGA. The CDR3 sequence: CASSTDSHNEQFF. The CDR3 nucleotides read TGTGCCAGCAGCACCGACTCACACAATGAGCAGTTCTTC.

The chain carries TRBV6-1 and TRBJ2-3, with 9 bases aligning to TRBD2. Germline trimming cut 4 bases from V and 4 bases from J; bases unmatched to any gene: 12. Germline V gene sequence: CDR1 MNHNS, CDR2 SASEGT. The length of the CDR3 is 17 residues. CDR3 region: CASSGVSGRGYPDTQYF. The CDR3, as DNA: TGTGCCAGCAGTGGGGTTAGCGGGAGAGGTTACCCAGATACGCAGTATTTT.

The chain is built from TRBV2 and TRBJ1-1; D unclear. V dropped 9 bases and J dropped 5 bases, with 7 bases sitting between them. Germline CDR1 is SNHLY and CDR2 is FYNNEI. This CDR3 comprises 10 residues. In DNA, the CDR3 is TGTGCCAGTTCGGGTACTGAAGCTTTCTTT. It is translated as CASSGTEAFF.

The chain uses TRBV7-3 and TRBJ2-2; 7 bases match TRBD2. V dropped 5 bases and J dropped 13; count of bases not matched to a gene: 10. The CDR3 loop spans 13 amino acids. Germline V CDR1 and CDR2: SGHTA, FQGTGA. The CDR3 DNA is TGTGCCAGCAGCCCACCGGGCGGGGGTGGGCTGTTTTTT. It codes for CASSPPGGGGLFF.

The genes are TRBV28 and TRBJ1-1; D gene ambiguous. CDR3 length equals 11 residues. The V end was cut by 3 bases, the J end by 5 bases, with 4 bases between. The germline V gene encodes CDR1 MDHEN and CDR2 SYDVKM. The CDR3 here is CASSFRTEAFF. DNA for the CDR3: TGTGCCAGCAGTTTCAGGACTGAAGCTTTCTTT.

This rearrangement joins TRBV5-1 to TRBJ2-5; 8 bases are a match to TRBD2. After removal of 2 bases from V and 5 bases from J, the junction contained 8 bases not matched to a gene. The CDR3 consists of 15 residues. Per the germline V gene, CDR1 is SGHRS and CDR2 is YFSETQ. Written as DNA, the CDR3 is TGCGCCAGCAGCTTCCCCCTAGCGGGTATTGAGACCCAGTACTTC. It encodes CASSFPLAGIETQYF.

The V call is TRBV2, the J call TRBJ2-2, with 7 bases identical to TRBD2. CDR1 is SNHLY, CDR2 FYNNEI, per germline. The CDR3 is 16 amino acids. The V segment lost 7 bases and the J segment 1 base; nucleotides outside the gene matches: 9. CDR3 residues: CASMVSGGGNTGELFF. DNA for the CDR3: TGTGCCAGCATGGTGTCTGGCGGGGGGAACACCGGGGAGCTGTTTTTT.

The chain joins TRBV6-6 to TRBJ2-1; 11 bases line up with TRBD2. Germline-derived CDR1 and CDR2 are MNHNY and SVGAGI (reference sequence). This CDR3 is built from 15 residues. The V segment lost 8 bases and the J segment 8 bases; nucleotides outside the gene matches: 11. The CDR3: CASCRLAGTGHEQFF. The CDR3 DNA reads as TGTGCCAGCTGCAGACTAGCGGGGACTGGCCATGAGCAGTTCTTC.

V gene TRBV15 combines with J gene TRBJ2-3, with D tentatively TRBD2 (5 bases). This CDR3 has 15 amino acids. The germline V gene encodes CDR1 LNHNV and CDR2 YYDKDF (reference sequence). Trimming took 5 bases from V and 6 from J, leaving 18 bases between them. The CDR3 sequence: CATSAHRDHGDTQYF. CDR3 in DNA: TGTGCCACCAGCGCCCACCGGGATCACGGGGATACGCAGTATTTT.

This clone was seen a few times. Other DNA sequences in this sample translate to the same CDR3. The genes are TRBV5-4 and TRBJ2-5, with D possibly being TRBD2 (5 bases). Germline V CDR1 and CDR2: SGHNT, YYREEE (reference sequence). Trimming took 5 bases from V and 1 from J, leaving 9 bases between them. This CDR3 contains 13 residues. CDR3 protein: CASRLRGQETQYF. CDR3 DNA sequence: TGTGCCAGCAGACTCCGGGGCCAAGAGACCCAGTACTTC.

The rearrangement uses TRBV7-2 and TRBJ2-1; D is unresolved. Germline V lookup: CDR1 SGHTA, CDR2 FQGNSA. The V and J ends lost 7 bases and 0 bases respectively, with 10 bases between them. This CDR3 spans 14 amino acids. This chain's CDR3 is CASNEDSSYNEQFF. The CDR3 DNA is TGTGCCAGCAATGAGGATTCCTCCTACAATGAGCAGTTCTTC.

The chain links TRBV7-3 to TRBJ2-1; 8 bases fit TRBD2. This CDR3 contains 15 residues. Germline CDR1 and CDR2: SGHTA and FQGTGA. V was pared by 2 bases and J by 4 bases, with 4 bases of the junction left unmatched. The CDR3 DNA is TGTGCCAGCAGCTTACGGGGGGGAAAATACAATGAGCAGTTCTTC. Translating it yields CASSLRGGKYNEQFF. The full variable domain, completed using reference TRBV7-3 and TRBJ2-1, is GAGVSQTPSNKVTEKGKYVELRCDPISGHTALYWYRQSLGQGPEFLIYFQGTGAADDSGLPNDRFFAVRPEGSVSTLKIQRTERGDSAVYLCASSLRGGKYNEQFFGPGTRLTVL.

The J gene is TRBJ2-1, the V gene TRBV7-8; possible D gene TRBD2, 5 bases. Trimming removed 7 bases from V and 4 bases from J, with 11 bases in between. Germline CDR1 reads SGHVS; CDR2 reads FQNEAQ. This CDR3 region has 13 residues. The CDR3 DNA sequence: TGTGCCAGCACTCTAAGCGGATACAATGAGCAGTTCTTC. It is translated as CASTLSGYNEQFF.

The chain's CDR3 is CASSNRVFKRGTHYEQYV. The CDR3, as DNA: TGTGCCAGCAGCAACAGGGTTTTTAAGCGGGGCACACACTACGAGCAGTACGTC. The chain carries TRBV21-1 and TRBJ2-7; the table's D call, TRBD2, has no DNA check behind it. TRBV21-1 is listed as a pseudogene. The CDR3 runs 18 residues.

The V call is TRBV10-1, the J call TRBJ2-7; 9 bases map to TRBD1. J was trimmed by 3 bases and V by 7 bases; bases with no gene match: 13. Germline-derived CDR1 and CDR2 are WNHNN and SYGVQD (reference sequence). The CDR3 is made up of 16 amino acids. CDR3 region: CASIPGQGGDDYEQYF. The CDR3 DNA sequence: TGCGCCAGCATCCCGGGACAGGGCGGGGACGACTACGAGCAGTACTTC.

V and J are TRBV19 and TRBJ2-1, with 7 nucleotides matching TRBD1. The V and J ends lost 6 bases and 5 bases, in that order; junction bases with no gene match: 16. CDR1 LNHDA and CDR2 SQIVND come from the germline V gene (reference sequence). This CDR3 is 17 amino acids long. CDR3 amino acids: CASSFRGIGQVNNEQFF. The CDR3 DNA sequence: TGTGCCAGTAGCTTCAGGGGAATTGGACAGGTAAACAATGAGCAGTTCTTC.

The chain recombines TRBV3-1 (or the pseudogene TRBV3-2) with TRBJ2-7; D may be TRBD1 (5 bases). CDR1 is LGHDT, CDR2 YNNKEL, per germline (reference sequence). The CDR3 is 12 amino acids. V was trimmed by 0 bases and J by 9 bases, leaving 9 bases between them. In DNA form, the CDR3 reads TGTGCCAGCAGCCAAGATCAGGGCGGGCAGTACTTC. Translating gives CASSQDQGGQYF.

CDR3: CASSFEGDYGYTF. In DNA, the CDR3 is TGTGCCAGCAGTTTTGAGGGCGACTATGGCTACACCTTC. The J gene is TRBJ1-2, the V gene TRBV12-3 or TRBV12-4; no clear D. Trimming removed 3 bases at V and 3 bases at J, with 8 bases between. The length of the CDR3 is 13 residues.

This rearrangement joins TRBV19 to TRBJ2-1; 8 positions match TRBD2. J lost 4 bases, V lost 3 bases, and 8 bases had no gene match. The CDR3 runs to 16 residues. Germline V CDR1 and CDR2: LNHDA, SQIVND (reference sequence). As DNA, the CDR3 is TGTGCCAGTAGTATCCATTCGAGCGGGAGTTACAATGAGCAGTTCTTC. Residues: CASSIHSSGSYNEQFF.

This chain links TRBV4-1 with TRBJ2-2, with D tentatively TRBD1 (6 bases). Per the germline V gene, CDR1 is MGHRA and CDR2 is YSYEKL. The CDR3 length is 16 residues. V was pared by 0 bases and J by 7 bases, with 15 bases between. The CDR3 DNA reads TGCGCCAGCAGCCAAGACCAGGGGCTGGTCTACGGGGAGCTGTTTTTT. Translation: CASSQDQGLVYGELFF.

The rearrangement uses TRBV2 and TRBJ1-3; TRBD1 matches 8 bases. The length of the CDR3 is 14 residues. The V gene's germline CDR1 is SNHLY and CDR2 FYNNEI. V shed 5 bases and J 2 bases; nucleotides not matched to a gene: 2. The CDR3 nucleotides read TGTGCCAGCAGTCAGGGGGCGGCTGGAAACACCATATATTTT. Encoded protein: CASSQGAAGNTIYF.